This T cell receptor (beta chain) was recovered during a study of PD-1 blockade in mismatch repair-deficient tumors. About the study: Patients had approximately 12 mismatch repair-deficient cancer types, all previously treated and progressing.

Study outcomes and limitations: Rapid post-treatment expansion, then contraction, generally preceding radiologic response, marked tumor-resident clones.

Every patient had mismatch repair deficiency by PCR or immunohistochemistry. TCR sequencing covered a few patients who responded to pembrolizumab. As for this clone: The antigen is undetermined.

Germline V gene lookup returns CDR1 SEHNR and CDR2 FQNEAQ (reference sequence). The CDR3 has 12 residues. The V gene end was trimmed by 6 bases and the J gene end by 8 bases; junction bases not matched to a gene: 4. Measured with immunoSEQ multiplex PCR; TCRdb has only the in-frame clones, and not every one. Counted here are 100,000 or so clones, 82% occurring once; the ten biggest clones make up around 6.5%. This sequence was found in an adult with mismatch repair-deficient cancer. Sequencing was performed on peripheral blood, taken approximately 35 weeks after starting pembrolizumab. This chain uses TRBV7-9 with TRBJ2-1; TRBD1 agrees at 7 bases. As DNA, the CDR3 is TGTGCCAGCAGTCGACAGGGCCATGAGCAGTTCTTC. This gives the protein CASSRQGHEQFF.